The 29 T cell receptor beta chains given below trace back to one sample, sequenced in a study of cytotoxic CD8 clonotypes in ibrutinib-treated CLL. Profiling relied on immunoSEQ multiplex PCR, and the TCRdb table lists in-frame clones only, not all of them. The sample carries 150,000 or so clones, around 82% recorded once. Sequenced material: PBMCs, taken after 36 months of ibrutinib treatment. These receptors were collected from a human donor with chronic lymphocytic leukemia.

This rearrangement joins TRBV7-6 to TRBJ2-2; 7 nucleotides agree with TRBD1. The V gene end was trimmed by 5 bases and the J gene end by 3 bases; junction bases not matched to a gene: 12. CDR1 and CDR2 from the germline V gene are SGHVS and FNYEAQ. The CDR3 length is 17 residues. CDR3 DNA: TGTGCCAGCAGCAGGAAACTTAGGGGGCTGGACACCGGGGAGCTGTTTTTT. Translation gives CASSRKLRGLDTGELFF.

This clone came up once. The V gene is TRBV7-8, the J gene TRBJ1-2; D not certain. Trimming shortened V by 5 bases and J by 4 bases, and 11 bases separated the two germline ends. The CDR3 is made up of 13 amino acids. The V gene's germline CDR1 is SGHVS and CDR2 FQNEAQ. The CDR3 nucleotides are TGTGCCAGCAGCATCGATCGAGTCTATGGCTACACCTTC. It translates to CASSIDRVYGYTF.

Here the CDR3 reads CASSPISHSGNTIYF. DNA for the CDR3: TGTGCCAGCTCACCGATCAGTCACTCTGGAAACACCATATATTTT. This chain links TRBV18 with TRBJ1-3, with D uncertain. The V and J ends lost 3 bases and 0 bases respectively, with 9 bases between them. The length of the CDR3 is 15 residues. Germline-derived CDR1 and CDR2 are KGHSH and LQKENI.

V gene TRBV11-3 combines with J gene TRBJ1-1, with D tentatively TRBD1 (6 bases). Trimming pared 5 bases from V and 3 bases from J, leaving 10 bases between. The CDR3 loop spans 13 amino acids. CDR1 is SGHNT and CDR2 is YENEEA in the germline V gene. Written as DNA, the CDR3 is TGTGCCAGCAGCCTCGGACAGTACACTGAAGCTTTCTTT. Protein sequence: CASSLGQYTEAFF.

The chain uses TRBV5-4 and TRBJ1-6; 7 nucleotides line up with TRBD1. CDR3 length: 15 residues. Germline V lookup: CDR1 SGHNT, CDR2 YYREEE (reference sequence). J was trimmed by 6 bases and V by 1 base; bases with no gene match: 4. CDR3 sequence reads: CASSLPGTANSPLHF. CDR3 nucleotides: TGTGCCAGCAGCTTGCCCGGGACAGCTAATTCACCCCTCCACTTT.

This clone was counted once. The genes are TRBV18 and TRBJ2-5; TRBD2 aligns across 8 bases. J was trimmed by 5 bases and V by 6 bases; bases with no gene match: 11. This CDR3 comprises 15 residues. From germline, CDR1 is KGHSH and CDR2 LQKENI. The CDR3 DNA is TGTGCCAGCTCCAGCGTTAGCGGGACGGGGGAGACCCAGTACTTC. It encodes CASSSVSGTGETQYF.

This clone was observed a handful of times. The J gene is TRBJ1-1, the V gene TRBV5-4; a weak D match, TRBD1 (5 bases). The CDR3 spans 14 residues. Germline V CDR1 and CDR2: SGHNT, YYREEE (reference sequence). V shed 4 bases and J shed 11 bases, with 21 bases lying between them. The CDR3 nucleotides read TGTGCCAGCAGCCAACCCGGCCGGGGACCTGGGGCTTTCTTT. It translates to CASSQPGRGPGAFF.

This rearrangement joins TRBV9 to TRBJ2-5; TRBD1 agrees at 12 bases. This CDR3 is built from 16 residues. V trimming: 3 bases; J trimming: 4 bases; junction bases outside the gene matches: 7. Germline CDR1 is SGDLS and CDR2 is YYNGEE. CDR3 in DNA: TGTGCCAGCAGCGCCCAAGGGACAGGGGGCGGAGAGACCCAGTACTTC. Translation: CASSAQGTGGGETQYF.

To note about this clone: The germline gene is not matched at one end of the junction; a read error may be the cause. Other DNA variants within this sample encode the same CDR3. V and J are TRBV6-1 and TRBJ1-1, with a tentative D call TRBD1 (5 bases). Germline-derived CDR1 and CDR2 are MNHNS and SASEGT. The CDR3 is made up of 16 amino acids. CDR3 sequence reads: CASSEKSGQGDTEAFF. CDR3 DNA: TGCGCCAGCAGTGAAAAATCAGGGCAGGGAGACACTGAAGCTTTCTTT.

The chain employs TRBV19 and TRBJ1-1, with D perhaps matching TRBD1 (5 bases). Between the trimmed V and J ends, which lost 6 bases and 1 base, there was a span of 9 bases. The germline V gene encodes CDR1 LNHDA and CDR2 SQIVND (reference sequence). This CDR3 is 13 amino acids long. DNA for the CDR3: TGTGCCAGTAGAGGACACAGGAACACTGAAGCTTTCTTT. Translation gives CASRGHRNTEAFF.

The rearrangement joins TRBV4-2 to TRBJ2-7; 7 bases are a match to TRBD1. V lost 0 bases, J lost 4 bases, and 6 bases stayed unmatched. Germline lookup yields CDR1 LGHNA and CDR2 YNFKEQ. This CDR3 has 15 amino acids. In DNA form, the CDR3 reads TGTGCCAGCAGCCAAGACGATAGGGGGCGGTACGAGCAGTACTTC. Its translation: CASSQDDRGRYEQYF.

The chain combines TRBV4-1 with TRBJ1-3; TRBD1 matches 7 bases. The CDR3 totals 15 residues. The germline gives CDR1 MGHRA, CDR2 YSYEKL. J was trimmed by 4 bases and V by 4 bases; bases with no gene match: 7. In DNA, the CDR3 is TGCGCCAGCAGCCGACCCCTGGACAGGGGAAACACCATATATTTT. This sequence encodes CASSRPLDRGNTIYF.

The rearrangement joins TRBV27 to TRBJ1-2, with 8 bases fitting TRBD1. Germline CDR1 and CDR2: MNHEY and SMNVEV (reference sequence). The junction had 3 bases not matched to a gene; V was cut back by 4 bases and J by 2 bases. The CDR3 length is 14 residues. CDR3 protein: CASSSGTGNYGYTF. CDR3 coding DNA: TGTGCCAGCAGTTCTGGGACAGGCAACTATGGCTACACCTTC.

The chain recombines TRBV19 with TRBJ1-5; D gene unclear. This CDR3 spans 13 amino acids. Germline V gene lookup returns CDR1 LNHDA and CDR2 SQIVND (reference sequence). Trimming stripped 4 bases from V and 7 bases from J, with 11 bases between. The CDR3 loop reads CASSTGLIQPQHF. In nucleotides, the CDR3 is TGTGCCAGTAGTACCGGGCTGATCCAGCCCCAGCATTTT.

The chain couples TRBV19 to TRBJ1-5, with TRBD1 as a possible D gene (5 bases). V lost 7 bases and J lost 10, with 23 bases in between. This CDR3 has 15 residues. Germline-derived CDR1 and CDR2 are LNHDA and SQIVND (reference sequence). The CDR3 DNA reads TGTGCCAGTAATAACATCCAGGACACGGTATCACCCCAGCATTTT. Translating it yields CASNNIQDTVSPQHF.

The V gene is TRBV5-1, the J gene TRBJ2-1; D gene unclear. V was shortened by 0 bases and J by 9 bases, with 13 bases between the two germline ends. The CDR3 has 14 residues. Germline V lookup: CDR1 SGHRS, CDR2 YFSETQ. The CDR3: CASSLVGKVGEQFF. The CDR3 region has the DNA TGCGCCAGCAGCTTGGTGGGGAAGGTCGGTGAGCAGTTCTTC.

The chain is built from TRBV19 and TRBJ1-2; 9 positions match TRBD1. Germline V gene lookup returns CDR1 LNHDA and CDR2 SQIVND (reference sequence). The CDR3 consists of 15 residues. J gave up 6 bases and V 5 bases, and 10 bases lay outside the gene matches. The CDR3 loop is CASSPQTGGRDGYTF. CDR3 nucleotide sequence: TGTGCCAGTAGTCCGCAAACAGGGGGCAGGGATGGCTACACCTTC.

The V and J genes are TRBV18 and TRBJ2-7, with 7 positions matching TRBD1. The junction had 7 bases not matched to a gene; V was cut back by 3 bases and J by 2 bases. The CDR3 spans 15 residues. Germline assignment: CDR1 KGHSH and CDR2 LQKENI. This CDR3 is CASSPQGVGAYEQYF. The CDR3 DNA reads as TGTGCCAGCTCACCCCAGGGGGTAGGGGCCTACGAGCAGTACTTC.

In regard to this clone: The junction does not match germline at one end; this may be a read error. The chain combines TRBV13 with TRBJ2-1; 11 bases are a match to TRBD2. Germline V lookup: CDR1 PRHDT, CDR2 FYEKMQ (reference sequence). This CDR3 comprises 15 residues. CDR3: CASRLAGGPGNEQFF. CDR3 nucleotides: TGTGCCAGCAGATTAGCGGGAGGGCCGGGTAATGAGCAGTTCTTC. The full variable domain, in which reference TRBV13 and TRBJ2-1 provide the parts outside the CDR3, is AAGVIQSPRHLIKEKRETATLKCYPIPRHDTVYWYQQGPGQDPQFLISFYEKMQSDKGSIPDRFSAQQFSDYHSELNMSSLELGDSALYFCASRLAGGPGNEQFFGPGTRLTVL.

The gene calls are TRBV5-4 and TRBJ2-7; 8 bases align to TRBD2. The CDR3 has 15 amino acids. The germline V gene has CDR1 SGHNT and CDR2 YYREEE (reference sequence). Germline trimming cut 1 base from V and 7 bases from J; bases unmatched to any gene: 10. CDR3 sequence (DNA): TGTGCCAGCAGCTTGATGGAGCGGGGGTTTTGGGAGCAGTACTTC. This sequence encodes CASSLMERGFWEQYF.

The genes are TRBV9 and TRBJ2-3, with D maybe TRBD1 (6 bases). The length of the CDR3 is 14 residues. With 0 bases removed from V and 7 bases from J, the gap between germline ends came to 12 bases. The germline V gene has CDR1 SGDLS and CDR2 YYNGEE. CDR3 in DNA: TGTGCCAGCAGCGTAGAATATGGGGGCTATACGCAGTATTTT. This translates into CASSVEYGGYTQYF.

The gene calls are TRBV28 and TRBJ1-1; D might be TRBD1 (6 bases). V was shortened by 6 bases and J by 6 bases, with 14 bases between the two germline ends. Germline CDR1 is MDHEN and CDR2 is SYDVKM. The CDR3 runs to 13 residues. The CDR3 is CASRAHRDPEAFF. DNA of the CDR3: TGTGCCAGCAGAGCCCACAGGGACCCTGAAGCTTTCTTT.

The chain has TRBV7-3 and TRBJ1-2; 10 bases fit TRBD1. J was trimmed by 6 bases and V by 10 bases; bases with no gene match: 2. This CDR3 comprises 11 residues. Germline CDR1 is SGHTA and CDR2 is FQGTGA. CDR3 DNA: TGTGCCAAGGGGACAGGGGATGGCTACACCTTC. Translated: CAKGTGDGYTF.

This clone was detected only once. The chain links TRBV29-1 to TRBJ2-7; D is possibly TRBD2 (6 bases). The CDR3 is 14 amino acids. Germline loops: CDR1 SQVTM, CDR2 ANQGSEA. V was shortened by 0 bases and J by 2 bases, with 11 bases between the two germline ends. The CDR3 here is CSVEDGRGTYEQYF. The CDR3 nucleotides are TGCAGCGTTGAAGATGGGCGGGGTACCTACGAGCAGTACTTC.

The chain couples TRBV7-3 to TRBJ2-5; D not resolved. The germline CDR1 and CDR2 sequences are SGHTA and FQGTGA. The V and J ends lost 3 bases and 3 bases respectively, with 8 bases between them. The CDR3 consists of 13 residues. The CDR3 DNA follows: TGTGCCAGCAGCTTGAGTATGGAAGAGACCCAGTACTTC. This codes for CASSLSMEETQYF.

The chain joins TRBV4-1 to TRBJ2-1; 9 nucleotides match TRBD2. Germline V gene lookup returns CDR1 MGHRA and CDR2 YSYEKL. The CDR3 is 15 residues long. Trimming took 3 bases from V and 3 from J; bases not matched to a gene: 3. CDR3: CASSQRGGDYNEQFF. The CDR3 DNA is TGCGCCAGCAGCCAGCGCGGGGGGGACTACAATGAGCAGTTCTTC.

The J gene is TRBJ1-5, the V gene TRBV5-1, with D unresolved. Germline CDR1 is SGHRS and CDR2 is YFSETQ. V was shortened by 1 base and J by 6 bases, with 11 bases between the two germline ends. CDR3 size: 14 residues. CDR3 DNA sequence: TGCGCCAGCAGCTTGTTGGGAATAGGTCAGCCCCAGCATTTT. Encoded protein: CASSLLGIGQPQHF.

This chain links TRBV19 with TRBJ1-5; a possible D gene is TRBD1 (5 bases). Trimming left V 4 bases short and J 2 bases short, with 15 bases between. Germline assignment: CDR1 LNHDA and CDR2 SQIVND (reference sequence). The length of the CDR3 is 16 residues. CDR3 sequence (DNA): TGTGCCAGTAGTAGGCCCCGGACAAGTCGCAATCAGCCCCAGCATTTT. It translates to CASSRPRTSRNQPQHF. Using reference TRBV19 and TRBJ1-5 for the parts outside the CDR3, the full variable domain is DGGITQSPKYLFRKEGQNVTLSCEQNLNHDAMYWYRQDPGQGLRLIYYSQIVNDFQKGDIAEGYSVSREKKESFPLTVTSAQKNPTAFYLCASSRPRTSRNQPQHFGDGTRLSIL.

This chain uses TRBV19 with TRBJ1-5; D might be TRBD1 (6 bases). This CDR3 region has 12 residues. From germline, CDR1 is LNHDA and CDR2 SQIVND (reference sequence). Trimming left V 3 bases short and J 7 bases short, with 7 bases between. The CDR3 DNA sequence: TGTGCCAGTAGTATTGGGGGCCAGCCCCAGCATTTT. This codes for CASSIGGQPQHF.